The source of this TCR beta chain is a study of response to subunit inactivated influenza vaccine. Germline values: CDR1 MDHEN, CDR2 SYDVKM. The CDR3 runs 13 residues. V lost 1 base and J lost 9, with 9 bases in between. TCRdb called the RT-PCR reads again in MiXCR, with one record for every CDR3 protein. The sample shows approximately 250,000 distinct CDR3 sequences, 9.5% to 15% of them seen only once. J is TRBJ2-2 and V is TRBV28; D gene unclear. The sequence was obtained from a man aged 45-60 years who received an inactivated influenza vaccine. Sequenced material: non-naive T cells sorted from PBMCs, taken 14 days before vaccination. Written as DNA, the CDR3 is TGTGCCAGCAGTTTATTGTCACGGAGGGAGCTGTTTTTT. This codes for CASSLLSRRELFF.